The source of this T cell receptor beta chain is a study of T cell responses to AZD1222 COVID-19 vaccine. Findings and limits, study-wide: Repertoires were obtained only post-peak T cell response.

Assay used: immunoSEQ multiplex PCR; TCRdb lists only in-frame clones, some missing. The sample carries around 77,000 clones, around nine tenths recorded once. In germline, CDR1 is SGHKS, CDR2 YYEKEE (reference sequence). This CDR3 is 17 amino acids long. V lost 2 bases, J lost 1 base, and 18 bases lay in between. About this clone itself: As yet, its antigen is unknown.

The chain is built from TRBV5-5 and TRBJ1-1; possible D gene TRBD1, 6 bases. This specimen consisted of peripheral blood, obtained on day 0 of AZD1222 vaccination. This sequence was found in an adult in good health. CDR3 amino acids: CASSFSAGGRRNTEAFF. The CDR3 DNA is TGTGCCAGCAGCTTTTCGGCCGGGGGCCGGAGGAACACTGAAGCTTTCTTT.